The 9 T cell receptor beta chains below were found in one sample sequenced in a study of blood T cell repertoires in COVID-19. The method was immunoSEQ multiplex PCR; TCRdb's version includes in-frame clones alone and lacks a portion of them. The repertoire holds 490,000 or so clones, with 85% to 90% as singletons. Sequencing was carried out using PBMCs or T cells enriched from blood (not recorded which). The source of these receptors is a woman aged 35 to 49 who had recovered from COVID-19.

This clone came up once. J is TRBJ1-2 and V is TRBV27, with a tentative D call TRBD1 (5 bases). The CDR3 spans 13 residues. V lost 5 bases, J lost 5 bases, and 12 bases lay in between. Germline V gene lookup returns CDR1 MNHEY and CDR2 SMNVEV (reference sequence). The CDR3 region has the DNA TGTGCCAGCAGTCCCCATGGGGCGTATGGCTACACCTTC. As protein: CASSPHGAYGYTF.

This chain connects TRBV19 to TRBJ1-2, with a tentative D call TRBD1 (5 bases). The V gene's germline CDR1 is LNHDA and CDR2 SQIVND (reference sequence). This CDR3 contains 11 residues. Trimming pared 8 bases from V and 7 bases from J, leaving 11 bases between. The CDR3 region is CASEAGGGYTF. CDR3 sequence (DNA): TGTGCCAGTGAAGCCGGGGGTGGCTACACCTTC.

The chain recombines TRBV7-8 with TRBJ1-4, with TRBD1 matching 8 bases. The germline CDR1 and CDR2 sequences are SGHVS and FQNEAQ. The CDR3 runs 15 residues. With V trimmed by 5 bases and J by 8 bases, 10 bases remained unmatched. DNA of the CDR3: TGTGCCAGCAGCGGACGGACAGGGCTGGGGGAAAAACTGTTTTTT. Amino acids: CASSGRTGLGEKLFF.

This chain connects TRBV5-1 to TRBJ2-1, with 13 bases fitting TRBD2. With 4 bases clipped from V and 4 bases from J, the junction kept 2 bases outside the gene matches. CDR3 length: 15 amino acids. From germline, CDR1 is SGHRS and CDR2 YFSETQ. CDR3 coding DNA: TGCGCCAGCAGCGGGGGACTAGCGGGGTACAATGAGCAGTTCTTC. Amino acids: CASSGGLAGYNEQFF. The full variable domain, rest sourced from reference TRBV5-1 and TRBJ2-1, is KAGVTQTPRYLIKTRGQQVTLSCSPISGHRSVSWYQQTPGQGLQFLFEYFSETQRNKGNFPGRFSGRQFSNSRSEMNVSTLELGDSALYLCASSGGLAGYNEQFFGPGTRLTVL.

The chain combines TRBV11-2 with TRBJ2-5; D is unresolved. V lost 6 bases and J 2 bases, leaving 13 bases between the germline ends. Germline CDR1 reads SGHAT; CDR2 reads FQNNGV. The length of the CDR3 is 14 residues. CDR3 residues: CASRRTAVQETQYF. The CDR3 DNA sequence: TGTGCCAGCAGACGCACAGCCGTACAAGAGACCCAGTACTTC. The whole variable domain, remainder taken from reference TRBV11-2 and TRBJ2-5, is EAGVAQSPRYKIIEKRQSVAFWCNPISGHATLYWYQQILGQGPKLLIQFQNNGVVDDSQLPKDRFSAERLKGVDSTLKIQPAKLEDSAVYLCASRRTAVQETQYFGPGTRLLVL.

This clone was recorded once. The conserved phenylalanine or tryptophan normally closing the CDR3 is absent here, so this likely arose from a read error. No DNA is shown, since the ends of the CDR3 on it are uncertain; the CDR3 is the one TCRdb lists. CDR3: CASSLGAGQRTSP. The chain recombines TRBV5-8 with TRBJ1-3. Germline V lookup: CDR1 SGHTS, CDR2 YDEGEE. With termini counted, the CDR3 has 13 amino acids.

The V gene is TRBV2, the J gene TRBJ1-1; D might be TRBD1 (6 bases). V was clipped by 2 bases and J by 4 bases, with 14 bases between them. The CDR3 spans 15 residues. Germline-derived CDR1 and CDR2 are SNHLY and FYNNEI. The CDR3 DNA reads as TGTGCCAGCAGTGAATCGCAGGGGATCGGCACTGAAGCTTTCTTT. Encoded protein: CASSESQGIGTEAFF.

The CDR3 DNA sequence: TGCAGCGCCGCCGACTTAGCGGGAGGGAACTACAATGAGCAGTTCTTC. It encodes CSAADLAGGNYNEQFF. The chain combines TRBV29-1 with TRBJ2-1, with 11 bases that match TRBD2. CDR1 SQVTM and CDR2 ANQGSEA come from the germline V gene. The CDR3 is 16 amino acids. Germline trimming cut 7 bases from V and 3 bases from J; bases unmatched to any gene: 11.

The chain has TRBV12-3 or TRBV12-4 and TRBJ2-7; weak D call: TRBD2 (5 bases). Trimming shortened V by 5 bases and J by 0 bases, and 8 bases separated the two germline ends. The CDR3 has 13 residues. CDR3 sequence reads: CASSGLISYEQYF. The CDR3 DNA follows: TGTGCCAGCAGTGGACTGATCTCCTACGAGCAGTACTTC.